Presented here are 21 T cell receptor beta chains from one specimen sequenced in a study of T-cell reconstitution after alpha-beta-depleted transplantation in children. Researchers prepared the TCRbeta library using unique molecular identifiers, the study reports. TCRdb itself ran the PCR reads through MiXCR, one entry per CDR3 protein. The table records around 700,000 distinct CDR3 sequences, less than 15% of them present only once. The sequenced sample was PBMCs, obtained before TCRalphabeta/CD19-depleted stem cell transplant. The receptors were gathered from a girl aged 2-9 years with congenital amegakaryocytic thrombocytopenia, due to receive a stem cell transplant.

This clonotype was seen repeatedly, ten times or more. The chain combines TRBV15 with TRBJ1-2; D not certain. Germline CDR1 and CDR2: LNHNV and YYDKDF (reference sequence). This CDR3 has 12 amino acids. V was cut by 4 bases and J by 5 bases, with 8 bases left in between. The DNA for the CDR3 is TGTGCCACCAGCATCCTCGGATATGGCTACACCTTC. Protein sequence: CATSILGYGYTF.

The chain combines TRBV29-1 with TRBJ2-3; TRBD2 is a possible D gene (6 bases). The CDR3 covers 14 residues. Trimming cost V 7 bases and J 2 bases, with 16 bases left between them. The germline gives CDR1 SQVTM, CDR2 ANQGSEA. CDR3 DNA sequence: TGCAGCGGATCCCCAGGAGGGGACACAGATACGCAGTATTTT. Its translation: CSGSPGGDTDTQYF.

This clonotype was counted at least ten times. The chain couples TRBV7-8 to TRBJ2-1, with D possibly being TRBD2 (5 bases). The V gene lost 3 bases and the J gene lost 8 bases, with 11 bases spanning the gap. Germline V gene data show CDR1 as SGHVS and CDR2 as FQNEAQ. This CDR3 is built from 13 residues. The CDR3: CASSFWRKDEQFF. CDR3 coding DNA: TGTGCCAGCAGCTTTTGGAGGAAGGATGAGCAGTTCTTC. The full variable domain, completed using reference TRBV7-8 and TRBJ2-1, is GAGVSQSPRYKVAKRGQDVALRCDPISGHVSLFWYQQALGQGPEFLTYFQNEAQLDKSGLPSDRFFAERPEGSVSTLKIQRTQQEDSAVYLCASSFWRKDEQFFGPGTRLTVL.

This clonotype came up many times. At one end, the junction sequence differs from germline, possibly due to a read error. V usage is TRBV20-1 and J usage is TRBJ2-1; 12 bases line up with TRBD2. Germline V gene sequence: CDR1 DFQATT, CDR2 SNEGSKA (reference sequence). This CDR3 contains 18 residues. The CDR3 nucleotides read TGCAGTGCCAGAGGACTAGCGGGAAGTCGTGGCTCCTACAATGAGCAGTTCTTC. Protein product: CSARGLAGSRGSYNEQFF.

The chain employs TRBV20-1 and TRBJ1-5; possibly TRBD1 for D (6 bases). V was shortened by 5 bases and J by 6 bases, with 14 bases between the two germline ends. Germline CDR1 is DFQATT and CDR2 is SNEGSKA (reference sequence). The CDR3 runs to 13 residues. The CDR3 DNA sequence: TGCAGTGCTCGGTCGCAGGGGAGTCAGCCCCAGCATTTT. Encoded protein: CSARSQGSQPQHF.

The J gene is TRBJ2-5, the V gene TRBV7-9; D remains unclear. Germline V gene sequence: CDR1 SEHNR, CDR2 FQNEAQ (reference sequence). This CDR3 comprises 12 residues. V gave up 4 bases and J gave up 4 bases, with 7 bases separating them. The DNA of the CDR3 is TGTGCCAGCAGCTCGAATCCAGAGACCCAGTACTTC. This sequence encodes CASSSNPETQYF. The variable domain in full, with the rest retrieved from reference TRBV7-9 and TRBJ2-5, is DTGVSQNPRHKITKRGQNVTFRCDPISEHNRLYWYRQTLGQGPEFLTYFQNEAQLEKSRLLSDRFSAERPKGSFSTLEIQRTEQGDSAMYLCASSSNPETQYFGPGTRLLVL.

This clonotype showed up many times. CDR3 sequence reads: CASTLGSAANYGYTF. The CDR3 nucleotides read TGTGCCAGCACTCTGGGTTCGGCAGCTAACTATGGCTACACCTTC. V is TRBV12-3 or TRBV12-4 and J is TRBJ1-2; D unclear. With 7 bases removed from V and 0 bases from J, the gap between germline ends came to 15 bases. The CDR3 is 15 amino acids.

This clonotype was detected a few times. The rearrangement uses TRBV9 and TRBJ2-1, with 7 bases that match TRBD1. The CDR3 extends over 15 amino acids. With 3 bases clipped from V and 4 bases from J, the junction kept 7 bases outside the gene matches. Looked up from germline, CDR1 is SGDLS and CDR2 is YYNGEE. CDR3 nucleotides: TGTGCCAGCAGCGCTACTATGGGACAGTACAATGAGCAGTTCTTC. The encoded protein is CASSATMGQYNEQFF.

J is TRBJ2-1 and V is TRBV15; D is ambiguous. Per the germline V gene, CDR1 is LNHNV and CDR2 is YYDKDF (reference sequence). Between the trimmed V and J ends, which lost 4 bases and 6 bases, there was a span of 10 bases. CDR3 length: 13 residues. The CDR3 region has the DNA TGTGCCACCAGCATACACCGGAGCAATGAGCAGTTCTTC. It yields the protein CATSIHRSNEQFF.

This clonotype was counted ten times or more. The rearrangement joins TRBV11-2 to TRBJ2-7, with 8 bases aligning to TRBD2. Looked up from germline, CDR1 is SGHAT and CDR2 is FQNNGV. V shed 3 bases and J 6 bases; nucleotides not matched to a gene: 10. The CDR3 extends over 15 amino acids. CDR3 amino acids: CASSFRTSPEFEQYF. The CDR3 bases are TGTGCCAGCAGCTTTAGGACTAGCCCGGAGTTCGAGCAGTACTTC.

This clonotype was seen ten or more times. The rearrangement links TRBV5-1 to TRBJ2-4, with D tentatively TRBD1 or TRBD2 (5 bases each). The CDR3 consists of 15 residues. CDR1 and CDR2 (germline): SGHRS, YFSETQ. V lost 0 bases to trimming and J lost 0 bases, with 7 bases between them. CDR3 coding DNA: TGCGCCAGCAGCTTGGAAGGGACAGCCAAAAACATTCAGTACTTC. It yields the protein CASSLEGTAKNIQYF. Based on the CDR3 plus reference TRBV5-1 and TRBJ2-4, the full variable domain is KAGVTQTPRYLIKTRGQQVTLSCSPISGHRSVSWYQQTPGQGLQFLFEYFSETQRNKGNFPGRFSGRQFSNSRSEMNVSTLELGDSALYLCASSLEGTAKNIQYFGAGTRLSVL.

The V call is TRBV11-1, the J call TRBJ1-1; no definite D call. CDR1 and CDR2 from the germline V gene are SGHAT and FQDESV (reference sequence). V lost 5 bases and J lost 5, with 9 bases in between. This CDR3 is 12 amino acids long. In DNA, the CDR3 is TGTGCCAGCAGCCCTACACCAACTGAAGCTTTCTTT. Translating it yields CASSPTPTEAFF. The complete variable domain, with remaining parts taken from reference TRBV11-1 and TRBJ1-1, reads EAEVAQSPRYKITEKSQAVAFWCDPISGHATLYWYRQILGQGPELLVQFQDESVVDDSQLPKDRFSAERLKGVDSTLKIQPAELGDSAMYLCASSPTPTEAFFGQGTRLTVV.

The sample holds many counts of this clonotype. The CDR3 reads CSVAGWNTEAFF. The CDR3 DNA reads as TGCAGCGTCGCCGGGTGGAACACTGAAGCTTTCTTT. V gene TRBV29-1 combines with J gene TRBJ1-1; no firm D call. Germline assignment: CDR1 SQVTM and CDR2 ANQGSEA. Deletions cut 6 bases from V and 1 base from J, with 9 bases between. This CDR3 comprises 12 residues.

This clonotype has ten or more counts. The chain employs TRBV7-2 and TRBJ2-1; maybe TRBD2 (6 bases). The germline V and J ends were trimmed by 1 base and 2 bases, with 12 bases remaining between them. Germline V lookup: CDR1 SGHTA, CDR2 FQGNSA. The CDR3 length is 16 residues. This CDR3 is CASSLVGLVAYNEQFF. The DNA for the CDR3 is TGTGCCAGCAGCTTAGTGGGACTTGTCGCCTACAATGAGCAGTTCTTC.

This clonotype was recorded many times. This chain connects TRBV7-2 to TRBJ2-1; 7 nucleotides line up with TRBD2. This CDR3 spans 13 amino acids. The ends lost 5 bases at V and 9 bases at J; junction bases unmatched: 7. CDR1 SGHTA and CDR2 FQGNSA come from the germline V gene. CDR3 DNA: TGTGCCAGCAGCCTGGGCGGGAGAAGTGAGCAGTTCTTC. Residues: CASSLGGRSEQFF.

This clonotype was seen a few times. DNA of the CDR3: TGCGCCAGCAGAACCGGGACTAGCGGGAGGCATGAGCAGTTCTTC. Translating it yields CASRTGTSGRHEQFF. V is TRBV5-1 and J is TRBJ2-1; 15 bases align to TRBD2. Germline V CDR1 and CDR2: SGHRS, YFSETQ. V lost 5 bases, J lost 8 bases, and 5 bases stayed unmatched. CDR3 length equals 15 residues.

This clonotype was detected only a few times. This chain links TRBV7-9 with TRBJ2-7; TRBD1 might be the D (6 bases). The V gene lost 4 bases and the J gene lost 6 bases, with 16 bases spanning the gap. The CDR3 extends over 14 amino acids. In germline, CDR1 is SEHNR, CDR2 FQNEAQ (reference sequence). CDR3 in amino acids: CASSSPDSTFEQYF. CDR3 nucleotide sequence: TGTGCCAGCAGCTCCCCGGACAGTACTTTCGAGCAGTACTTC.

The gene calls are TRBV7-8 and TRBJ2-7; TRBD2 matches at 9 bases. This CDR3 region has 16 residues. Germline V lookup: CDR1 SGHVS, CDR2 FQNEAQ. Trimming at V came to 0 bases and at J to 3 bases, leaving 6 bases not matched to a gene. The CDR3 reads CASSLASGLAGYEQYF. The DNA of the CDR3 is TGTGCCAGCAGCTTAGCGTCGGGACTAGCTGGCTACGAGCAGTACTTC.

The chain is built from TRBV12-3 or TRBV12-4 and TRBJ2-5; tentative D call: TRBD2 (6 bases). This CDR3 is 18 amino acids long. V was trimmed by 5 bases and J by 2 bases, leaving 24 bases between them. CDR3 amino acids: CASSNRPLGGSVQETQYF. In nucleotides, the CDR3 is TGTGCCAGCAGTAACCGACCCTTAGGAGGGAGTGTACAAGAGACCCAGTACTTC.

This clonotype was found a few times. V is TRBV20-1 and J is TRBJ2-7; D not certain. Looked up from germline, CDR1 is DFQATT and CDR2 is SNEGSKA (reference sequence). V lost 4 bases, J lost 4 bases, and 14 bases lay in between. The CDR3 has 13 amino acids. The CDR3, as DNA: TGCAGTGCTAAAACCACAGAGCCATACGAGCAGTACTTC. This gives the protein CSAKTTEPYEQYF.

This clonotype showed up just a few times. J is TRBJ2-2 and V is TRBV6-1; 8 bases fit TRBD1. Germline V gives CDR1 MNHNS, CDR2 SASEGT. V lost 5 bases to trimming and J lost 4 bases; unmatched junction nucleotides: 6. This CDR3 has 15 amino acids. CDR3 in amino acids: CASSRTGPGTGELFF. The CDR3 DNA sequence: TGTGCCAGCAGTCGGACAGGGCCCGGCACCGGGGAGCTGTTTTTT.